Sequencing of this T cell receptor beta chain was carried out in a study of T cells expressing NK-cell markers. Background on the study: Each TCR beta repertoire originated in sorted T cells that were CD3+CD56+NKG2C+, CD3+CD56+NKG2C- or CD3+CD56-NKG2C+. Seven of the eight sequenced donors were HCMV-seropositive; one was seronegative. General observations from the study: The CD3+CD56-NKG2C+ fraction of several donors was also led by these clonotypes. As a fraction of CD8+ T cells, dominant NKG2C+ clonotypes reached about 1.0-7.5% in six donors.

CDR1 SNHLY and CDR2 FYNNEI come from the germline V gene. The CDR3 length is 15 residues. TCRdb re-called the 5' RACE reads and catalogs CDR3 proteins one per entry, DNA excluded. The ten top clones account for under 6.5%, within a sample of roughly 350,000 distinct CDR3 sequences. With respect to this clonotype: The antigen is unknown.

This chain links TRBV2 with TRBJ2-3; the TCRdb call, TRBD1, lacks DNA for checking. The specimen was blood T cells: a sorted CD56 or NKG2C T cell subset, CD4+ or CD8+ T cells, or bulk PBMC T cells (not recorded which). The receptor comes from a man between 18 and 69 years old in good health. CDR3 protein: CASSTRQGYADTQYF.